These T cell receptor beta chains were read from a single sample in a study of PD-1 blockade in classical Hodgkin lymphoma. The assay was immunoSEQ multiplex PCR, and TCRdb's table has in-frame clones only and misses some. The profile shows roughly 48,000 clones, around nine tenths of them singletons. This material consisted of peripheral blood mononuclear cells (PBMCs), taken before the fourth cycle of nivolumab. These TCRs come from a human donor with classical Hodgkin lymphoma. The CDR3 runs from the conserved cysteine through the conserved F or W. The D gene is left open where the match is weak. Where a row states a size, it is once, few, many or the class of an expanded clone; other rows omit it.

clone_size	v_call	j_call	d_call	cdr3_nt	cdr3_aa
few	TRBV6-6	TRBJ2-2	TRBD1	TGTGCCAGCAGCCGGAACAGGGGGCGTAACGGGGAGCTGTTTTTT	CASSRNRGRNGELFF
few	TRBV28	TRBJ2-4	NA	TGTGCCAGCAGCCGACGGACATCGGGGGCCAAAAACATTCAGTACTTC	CASSRRTSGAKNIQYF
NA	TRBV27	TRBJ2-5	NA	TGTGCCAGCAGCCGAGGGGGGTACCAAGAGACCCAGTACTTC	CASSRGGYQETQYF
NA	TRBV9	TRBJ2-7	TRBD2	TGTGCCAGCAGCGTCGGGACTAGCGGTTCGTACGAGCAGTACTTC	CASSVGTSGSYEQYF
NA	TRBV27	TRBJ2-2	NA	TGTGCCAGCAGTCGGGGACCGAACCTAGGCACCGGGGAGCTGTTTTTT	CASSRGPNLGTGELFF
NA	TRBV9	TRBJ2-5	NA	TGTGCCAGCAGCGTAGGTGGGGTCCAAGAGACCCAGTACTTC	CASSVGGVQETQYF
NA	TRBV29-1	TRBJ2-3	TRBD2	TGCAGCGCCGAGGGGACTAGCAGCACAGATACGCAGTATTTT	CSAEGTSSTDTQYF
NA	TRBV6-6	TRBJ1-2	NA	TGTGCCAGCAGGATGGACAGACTGAGCTATGGCTACACCTTC	CASRMDRLSYGYTF
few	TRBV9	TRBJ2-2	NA	TGTGCCAGCAGCGCGACCGGGGAGCTGTTTTTT	CASSATGELFF
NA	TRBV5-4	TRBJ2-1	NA	TGTGCCAGCAGCCCTAGGGGGGGCGACAATGAGCAGTTCTTC	CASSPRGGDNEQFF
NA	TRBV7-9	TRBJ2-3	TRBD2	TGTGCCAGCAGCTATAATATGGCGGGAGGGGGTCACACAGATACGCAGTATTTT	CASSYNMAGGGHTDTQYF
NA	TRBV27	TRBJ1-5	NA	TGTGCCAGCAGTGCGACAGCTGATAGCAATCAGCCCCAGCATTTT	CASSATADSNQPQHF
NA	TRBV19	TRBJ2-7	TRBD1	TGTGCCAGTAGTTTTGGGACAGGGGGCTACGAGCAGTACTTC	CASSFGTGGYEQYF
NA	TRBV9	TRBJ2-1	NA	TGTGCCAGCAGCCCGAGCGGGTCCTACAATGAGCAGTTCTTC	CASSPSGSYNEQFF
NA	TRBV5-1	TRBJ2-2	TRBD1	TGCGCCAGCAGCTTGACAGGGGAAAACACCGGGGAGCTGTTTTTT	CASSLTGENTGELFF
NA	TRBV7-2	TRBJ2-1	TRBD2	TGTGCCAGCAGACAAAGACTAGCGGGGGCTCCCTACAATGAGCAGTTCTTC	CASRQRLAGAPYNEQFF
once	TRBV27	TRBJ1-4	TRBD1	TGTGCCAGCAGCCTCGACAGGGGACGCGAAAAACTGTTTTTT	CASSLDRGREKLFF
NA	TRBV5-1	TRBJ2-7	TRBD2	TGCGCCAGCAGCAAAGCTAGCGGGCGGTACGAGCAGTACTTC	CASSKASGRYEQYF
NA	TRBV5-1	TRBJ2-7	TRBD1	TGCGCCAGCAGCCTGACCTGGACAGGTTCCATCGAACAGTACTTC	CASSLTWTGSIEQYF
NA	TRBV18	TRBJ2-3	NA	TGTGCCAGCTCAACCACAGATACGCAGTATTTT	CASSTTDTQYF
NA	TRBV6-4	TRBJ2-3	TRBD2	TGTGCCAGCAGTGAGGAAGCGGGAGGACGGGGAGATACGCAGTATTTT	CASSEEAGGRGDTQYF
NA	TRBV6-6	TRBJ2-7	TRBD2	TGTGCCAGCAGTGTAGGACTAGCGGGAGACGAGCAGTACTTC	CASSVGLAGDEQYF
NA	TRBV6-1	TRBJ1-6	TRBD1	TGTGCCAGCAGCGAACACGGGACAGGATCTTTGTTAGCCCTCCACTTT	CASSEHGTGSLLALHF
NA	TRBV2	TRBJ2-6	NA	TGTGCCAGCAGTTCGAGAGGCAGGGAGGTTCATCGCTCTGGGGCCAACGTCCTGACTTTC	CASSSRGREVHRSGANVLTF
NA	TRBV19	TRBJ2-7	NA	TGTGCCAGTAGTATAGGAGGTAGGAGGAGCTCCTACGAGCAGTACTTC	CASSIGGRRSSYEQYF
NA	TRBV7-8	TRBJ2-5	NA	TGTGCCAGCAGCTCCCCGCCCGGCAGGGAGACCCAGTACTTC	CASSSPPGRETQYF
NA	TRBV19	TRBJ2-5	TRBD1	TGTGCCAGTAGTACCAGGAGACAGGGGATGAGGGAGACCCAGTACTTC	CASSTRRQGMRETQYF
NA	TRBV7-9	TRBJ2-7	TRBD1	TGTGCCAGCAGCTTCGACAGGGGGCAAAGCTACGAGCAGTACTTC	CASSFDRGQSYEQYF
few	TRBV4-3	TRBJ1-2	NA	TGCGCCAGCAGCCAAGATCCTGGGGCTTGGGAAGGCTACACCTTC	CASSQDPGAWEGYTF
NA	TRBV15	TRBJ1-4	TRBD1	TGTGCCTCCAGGAGACAGGGGGATAATGAAAAACTGTTTTTT	CASRRQGDNEKLFF
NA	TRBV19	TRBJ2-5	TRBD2	TGTGCCAGTAGTATTCCGGGGGGAGAGACCCAGTACTTC	CASSIPGGETQYF
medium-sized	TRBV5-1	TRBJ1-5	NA	TGCGCCAGCAGCGCCTCAGGGGATCAGCCCCAGCATTTT	CASSASGDQPQHF
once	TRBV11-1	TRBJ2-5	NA	TGTGCCAGCAGCACCTTTGGGTCCGAGACCCAGTACTTC	CASSTFGSETQYF
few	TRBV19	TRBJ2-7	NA	TGTGCCAGTAGACGACAGGATTCCTACGAGCAGTACTTC	CASRRQDSYEQYF
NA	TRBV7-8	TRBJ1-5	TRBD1	TGTGCCAGCAGCTCTGACAGGGTCGGTCAGCCCCAGCATTTT	CASSSDRVGQPQHF
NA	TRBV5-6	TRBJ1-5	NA	TGTGCCAGCAGCTTTTGGGCAGGGCATCAGCCCCAGCATTTT	CASSFWAGHQPQHF
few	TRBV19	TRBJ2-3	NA	TGTGCCAGTAGTACAGGGGTAAGGGGCACAGATACGCAGTATTTT	CASSTGVRGTDTQYF
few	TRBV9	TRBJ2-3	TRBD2	TGTGCCAGCAGCTCCCAACTAGCGGGAGTTGGAGATACGCAGTATTTT	CASSSQLAGVGDTQYF
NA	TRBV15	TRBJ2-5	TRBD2	TGTGCCACCAGCATTACTAGCGGAAACCAAGAGACCCAGTACTTC	CATSITSGNQETQYF
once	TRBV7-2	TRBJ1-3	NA	TGTGCCAGCAGCTTAGGACAAATCAGCTCTGGAAACACCATATATTTT	CASSLGQISSGNTIYF
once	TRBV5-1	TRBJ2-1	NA	TGCGCCAGCAGCAGACTTGGGGGGAATGGGCGAGACAATGAGCAGTTCTTC	CASSRLGGNGRDNEQFF
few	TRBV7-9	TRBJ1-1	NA	TGTGCCAGCAGCCTTACAGGGAACACTGAAGCTTTCTTT	CASSLTGNTEAFF
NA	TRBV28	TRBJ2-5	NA	TGTGCCAGCAGTCTAACAGGGGCGGGGGAGACCCAGTACTTC	CASSLTGAGETQYF
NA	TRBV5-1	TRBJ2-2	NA	TGCGCCAGCACTCTAGGGGGGCTCGACACCGGGGAGCTGTTTTTT	CASTLGGLDTGELFF
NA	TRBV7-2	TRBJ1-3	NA	TGTGCCAGCAGCTTCGGCCGAAACACCATATATTTT	CASSFGRNTIYF
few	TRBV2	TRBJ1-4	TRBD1	TGTGCCAGCAAGGGGGCGCCTAATGAAAAACTGTTTTTT	CASKGAPNEKLFF
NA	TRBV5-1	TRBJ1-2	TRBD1	TGCGCCAGCAGCTCGACAACAGGGGGCAATGGCTACACCTTC	CASSSTTGGNGYTF
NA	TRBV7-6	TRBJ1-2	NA	TGTGCCAGCAGCTTAGAACAGAACTATGGCTACACCTTC	CASSLEQNYGYTF
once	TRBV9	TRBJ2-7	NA	TGTGCCAGCAGCGTAGGAGGGTCTAGTGAGTACGAGCAGTACTTC	CASSVGGSSEYEQYF
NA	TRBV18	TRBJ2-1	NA	TGTGCCAGCTCACCACGCGGGTTATCCTACAATGAGCAGTTCTTC	CASSPRGLSYNEQFF
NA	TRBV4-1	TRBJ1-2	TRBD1	TGCGCCAGCAGACGCGTGACAGGGCTCCTTAGCTATGGCTACACCTTC	CASRRVTGLLSYGYTF
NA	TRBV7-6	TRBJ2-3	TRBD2	TGTGCCAGCAGCTTAGTAGTGCTAGCGGGAGCCGATACGCAGTATTTT	CASSLVVLAGADTQYF
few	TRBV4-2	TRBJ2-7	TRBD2	TGTGCCAGCAGCCAGGGTACCGGGACTAGCGGATTCTACGAGCAGTACTTC	CASSQGTGTSGFYEQYF
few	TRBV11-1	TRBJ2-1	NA	TGTGCCAGCAGCTTAGCGCAGGGCTCCTACAATGAGCAGTTCTTC	CASSLAQGSYNEQFF
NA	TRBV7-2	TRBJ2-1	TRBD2	TGTGCCAGCAGCTTAGATAGTACGGGGGGCTACAATGAGCAGTTCTTC	CASSLDSTGGYNEQFF
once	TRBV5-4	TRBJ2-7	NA	TGTGCCAGCAGCCCAGGGAGTGCCTACGAGCAGTACTTC	CASSPGSAYEQYF
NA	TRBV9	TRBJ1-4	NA	TGTGCCAGCAGCGTAGGTGGGGACAAGACTGAAAAACTGTTTTTT	CASSVGGDKTEKLFF
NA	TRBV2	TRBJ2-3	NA	TGTGCCAGCAGTAAGACTAGAACTGGCACAGATACGCAGTATTTT	CASSKTRTGTDTQYF
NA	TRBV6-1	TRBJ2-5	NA	TGTGCCAGCAGTGAAGGCAGGGGCCTGGGGGAGACCCAGTACTTC	CASSEGRGLGETQYF